Presented here are 27 T cell receptor beta chains from one specimen sequenced in a study of T-cell reconstitution after alpha-beta-depleted transplantation in children. During its preparation, the TCRbeta library received unique molecular identifiers. TCRdb called the PCR reads again in MiXCR, with one record for every CDR3 protein. The sample lists about 600,000 distinct CDR3 sequences, approximately 22% occurring once. Source: PBMCs, mostly from graft donor cells, taken 360 days after TCRalphabeta/CD19-depleted stem cell transplant. The receptors here all came from a boy younger than two who had a stem cell transplant for acute myeloid leukemia, so the T cells may come from the graft donor.

This clonotype was detected many times. As DNA, the CDR3 is TGTGCCAGCAGCGTAGCTGGAGAGGGGGCCTATGGCTACACCTTC. Its translation: CASSVAGEGAYGYTF. The chain uses TRBV9 and TRBJ1-2, with 7 bases identical to TRBD1. Germline CDR1 reads SGDLS; CDR2 reads YYNGEE. With V trimmed by 0 bases and J by 4 bases, 6 bases remained unmatched. The CDR3 covers 15 residues.

The V and J genes are TRBV29-1 and TRBJ1-1, with D perhaps matching TRBD1 (6 bases). V lost 7 bases to trimming and J lost 3 bases, with 15 bases between them. Germline V CDR1 and CDR2: SQVTM, ANQGSEA. This CDR3 has 13 amino acids. CDR3 protein: CSAVNREDTEAFF. DNA of the CDR3: TGCAGCGCCGTCAACAGGGAGGACACTGAAGCTTTCTTT.

The chain combines TRBV5-1 with TRBJ2-7; TRBD1 agrees at 10 bases. Germline CDR1 and CDR2: SGHRS and YFSETQ. J was trimmed by 2 bases and V by 4 bases; bases with no gene match: 6. The CDR3 length is 15 residues. CDR3 residues: CASSPGQGGTYEQYV. The CDR3 coding sequence is TGCGCCAGCAGCCCTGGACAGGGGGGCACCTACGAGCAGTACGTC.

This clonotype occurred a few times. The V gene is TRBV7-6, the J gene TRBJ2-1, with TRBD2 matching 8 bases. The CDR3 is 17 amino acids. CDR1 is SGHVS and CDR2 is FNYEAQ in the germline V gene. The V and J ends lost 1 base and 7 bases, in that order; junction bases with no gene match: 12. The CDR3 spells CASSLGPGTRNVNEQFF. CDR3 nucleotide sequence: TGTGCCAGCAGCTTAGGCCCCGGGACTAGAAATGTTAATGAGCAGTTCTTC.

This clonotype was seen ten or more times. V usage is TRBV25-1 and J usage is TRBJ1-2; D is possibly TRBD1 (5 bases). The CDR3 covers 10 residues. Per germline, CDR1 MGHDK and CDR2 SYGVNS. V was cut by 8 bases and J by 7 bases, with 8 bases left in between. The DNA for the CDR3 is TGTGCCAGCTCCGGGACTGGCTACACCTTC. Translation: CASSGTGYTF.

The rearrangement links TRBV9 to TRBJ2-5; D remains unclear. V gave up 4 bases and J gave up 5 bases, with 12 bases separating them. The CDR3 loop spans 13 amino acids. Germline loops: CDR1 SGDLS, CDR2 YYNGEE. This chain's CDR3 is CASSLPGSETQYF. The CDR3 DNA reads TGTGCCAGCAGCCTCCCCGGTTCCGAGACCCAGTACTTC. The full variable domain, completed using reference TRBV9 and TRBJ2-5, is DSGVTQTPKHLITATGQRVTLRCSPRSGDLSVYWYQQSLDQGLQFLIQYYNGEERAKGNILERFSAQQFPDLHSELNLSSLELGDSALYFCASSLPGSETQYFGPGTRLLVL.

This clonotype was recorded a few times. J is TRBJ2-1 and V is TRBV4-3, with 10 bases fitting TRBD2. Germline CDR1 is LGHNA and CDR2 is YSLEER. V gave up 0 bases and J gave up 3 bases; unmatched junction bases: 5. This CDR3 comprises 17 residues. For the CDR3, the DNA is TGCGCCAGCAGCCAAGATAGGGGGACTAGCGACTACAATGAGCAGTTCTTC. It translates to CASSQDRGTSDYNEQFF.

This clonotype was seen a few times. V is TRBV20-1 and J is TRBJ2-7; 9 bases fit TRBD1. In germline, CDR1 is DFQATT, CDR2 SNEGSKA (reference sequence). This CDR3 comprises 14 residues. The ends lost 6 bases at V and 2 bases at J; junction bases unmatched: 8. This CDR3 reads CSAVRGQGPYEQYV. The CDR3 DNA reads TGCAGTGCCGTCCGGGGACAGGGCCCCTACGAGCAGTACGTC.

In the case of this clonotype: This may arise from a read error, as a much more abundant clone is one base away. This chain joins TRBV5-1 and TRBJ1-2, with D uncertain. The CDR3 contains 14 residues. Germline lookup yields CDR1 SGHRS and CDR2 YFSETQ. The CDR3 region is CASSLFGENYGFTF. Here the CDR3 DNA reads TGCGCCAGCAGCTTGTTCGGAGAAAACTATGGCTTCACCTTC.

This clonotype was picked up many times. V usage is TRBV20-1 and J usage is TRBJ1-1; D gene unclear. Trimming took off 2 bases at V and 4 bases at J, with 5 bases between the two ends. This CDR3 contains 11 residues. Germline assignment: CDR1 DFQATT and CDR2 SNEGSKA (reference sequence). Here the CDR3 reads CSARSITEAFF. CDR3 in DNA: TGCAGTGCTAGATCGATCACTGAAGCTTTCTTT.

The sample holds a few counts of this clonotype. The V gene is TRBV5-6, the J gene TRBJ2-5; 7 bases align to TRBD1. This CDR3 comprises 14 residues. V gave up 3 bases and J gave up 3 bases; unmatched junction bases: 5. Per germline, CDR1 SGHDT and CDR2 YYEEEE. The CDR3 nucleotides read TGTGCCAGCAGCTCGACAGGGACCGAAGAGACCCAGTACTTC. This translates into CASSSTGTEETQYF.

At least ten counts were recorded for this clonotype. The chain employs TRBV5-1 and TRBJ1-1; 7 nucleotides align to TRBD1. The CDR3 has 16 residues. After removal of 4 bases from V and 1 base from J, the junction contained 10 bases not matched to a gene. Germline V gives CDR1 SGHRS, CDR2 YFSETQ. The CDR3 nucleotides are TGCGCCAGCAGCCTCCGGGCAGGGGGGTCGAACACTGAAGCTTTCTTT. Amino acid sequence: CASSLRAGGSNTEAFF. Together with reference TRBV5-1 and TRBJ1-1, the CDR3 gives the full variable domain: KAGVTQTPRYLIKTRGQQVTLSCSPISGHRSVSWYQQTPGQGLQFLFEYFSETQRNKGNFPGRFSGRQFSNSRSEMNVSTLELGDSALYLCASSLRAGGSNTEAFFGQGTRLTVV.

The rearrangement joins TRBV25-1 to TRBJ2-1; D is ambiguous. In germline, CDR1 is MGHDK, CDR2 SYGVNS. The CDR3 totals 15 residues. Trimming stripped 2 bases from V and 0 bases from J, with 8 bases between. Here the CDR3 reads CASSEVDTSYNEQFF. The CDR3 nucleotides are TGTGCCAGCAGTGAAGTAGACACCTCCTACAATGAGCAGTTCTTC. The entire variable domain, with the rest obtained from reference TRBV25-1 and TRBJ2-1, is as follows: EADIYQTPRYLVIGTGKKITLECSQTMGHDKMYWYQQDPGMELHLIHYSYGVNSTEKGDLSSESTVSRIRTEHFPLTLESARPSHTSQYLCASSEVDTSYNEQFFGPGTRLTVL.

The V gene is TRBV6-5, the J gene TRBJ2-7; 12 bases line up with TRBD1. In germline, CDR1 is MNHEY, CDR2 SVGAGI. V was pared by 4 bases and J by 6 bases, with 4 bases of the junction left unmatched. This CDR3 spans 14 amino acids. This chain's CDR3 is CASSSGQGAVEQYV. CDR3 in DNA: TGTGCCAGCAGTTCGGGACAGGGGGCCGTCGAGCAGTACGTC.

J is TRBJ1-5 and V is TRBV6-1, with D uncertain. This CDR3 is 15 amino acids long. Germline values: CDR1 MNHNS, CDR2 SASEGT. Trimming stripped 7 bases from V and 4 bases from J, with 17 bases between. The DNA of the CDR3 is TGTGCCAGCACCCCTTTCCGGGCCTCAAATCAGCCCCAGCATTTT. Translation: CASTPFRASNQPQHF.

This clonotype was detected only a few times. This sequence joins TRBV4-3 and TRBJ2-3; no firm D call. V was pared by 0 bases and J by 7 bases, with 14 bases between. This CDR3 has 15 residues. Germline lookup yields CDR1 LGHNA and CDR2 YSLEER. This CDR3 reads CASSQDPESRNTQYF. In DNA form, the CDR3 reads TGCGCCAGCAGCCAAGATCCAGAGTCGAGAAATACGCAGTATTTT.

In its sample, this clonotype was seen a few times. The chain's CDR3 is CASSVRTNTEAFF. CDR3 coding DNA: TGTGCCAGCAGTGTCCGGACGAACACTGAAGCTTTCTTT. The chain couples TRBV2 to TRBJ1-1; D is ambiguous. The CDR3 covers 13 residues. The ends were cut back, 4 bases at V and 1 base at J, with 7 bases in the middle. From germline, CDR1 is SNHLY and CDR2 FYNNEI. Drawing the rest from reference TRBV2 and TRBJ1-1, the complete variable domain is EPEVTQTPSHQVTQMGQEVILRCVPISNHLYFYWYRQILGQKVEFLVSFYNNEISEKSEIFDDQFSVERPDGSNFTLKIRSTKLEDSAMYFCASSVRTNTEAFFGQGTRLTVV.

The chain combines TRBV20-1 with TRBJ2-5, with TRBD2 matching over 7 bases. V was clipped by 2 bases and J by 1 base; unmatched bases: 1. This CDR3 has 13 amino acids. Germline V gene sequence: CDR1 DFQATT, CDR2 SNEGSKA (reference sequence). The DNA for the CDR3 is TGCAGTGCTAGATGGGGGGGCCAAGAGACCCAGTACTTC. This gives the protein CSARWGGQETQYF.

The chain couples TRBV13 to TRBJ2-2, with a possible D match to TRBD2 (6 bases). Germline-derived CDR1 and CDR2 are PRHDT and FYEKMQ (reference sequence). The ends were cut back, 3 bases at V and 0 bases at J, with 17 bases in the middle. CDR3 length equals 18 residues. In nucleotides, the CDR3 is TGTGCCAGCAGCTTTCGTGTCGCGGACTACGCGAACACCGGGGAGCTGTTTTTT. It specifies CASSFRVADYANTGELFF.

Note on this clonotype: Mismatch with germline at one junction end may stem from a read error. The chain carries TRBV11-1 and TRBJ2-1; D is undetermined. This CDR3 spans 13 amino acids. In germline, CDR1 is SGHAT, CDR2 FQDESV (reference sequence). The CDR3: CASSSRLKGERFF. CDR3 bases: TGTGCCAGCAGCTCCCGCCTCAAGGGTGAGCGGTTCTTC.

This clonotype was seen a handful of times. The rearrangement links TRBV20-1 to TRBJ1-4; D is ambiguous. The CDR3 totals 13 residues. CDR1 is DFQATT, CDR2 SNEGSKA, per germline (reference sequence). Between the trimmed V and J ends, which lost 3 bases and 8 bases, there was a span of 13 bases. The CDR3 spells CSARDGPREKLFF. Written as DNA, the CDR3 is TGCAGTGCTAGGGACGGTCCGAGGGAAAAACTGTTTTTT.

This clonotype was observed many times. The chain recombines TRBV9 with TRBJ1-1, with D unclear. Germline loops: CDR1 SGDLS, CDR2 YYNGEE. This CDR3 has 13 residues. Trimming pared 0 bases from V and 0 bases from J, leaving 3 bases between. DNA of the CDR3: TGTGCCAGCAGCGTAGCTGTGAACACTGAAGCTTTCTTT. Encoded protein: CASSVAVNTEAFF.

This chain uses TRBV11-2 with TRBJ2-3; D not certain. Trimming shortened V by 2 bases and J by 0 bases, and 15 bases separated the two germline ends. The length of the CDR3 is 17 residues. Germline V gene lookup returns CDR1 SGHAT and CDR2 FQNNGV. The CDR3 DNA follows: TGTGCCAGCAGCTTATTATATGGTGGAGCTAGCACAGATACGCAGTATTTT. Its translation: CASSLLYGGASTDTQYF.

This clonotype was seen a few times. The chain has TRBV7-2 and TRBJ2-2; no clear D gene. Germline assignment: CDR1 SGHTA and CDR2 FQGNSA. The CDR3 consists of 14 residues. V lost 1 base to trimming and J lost 6 bases, with 9 bases between them. The CDR3 loop reads CASSLGAPSGELFF. The CDR3 nucleotides read TGTGCCAGCAGCTTAGGGGCCCCATCCGGGGAGCTGTTTTTT.

The V and J genes are TRBV20-1 and TRBJ1-5; TRBD1 agrees at 8 bases. This CDR3 has 15 amino acids. From germline, CDR1 is DFQATT and CDR2 SNEGSKA (reference sequence). The ends lost 5 bases at V and 2 bases at J; junction bases unmatched: 8. The CDR3 protein is CSARVGGQGNQPQHF. The CDR3, as DNA: TGCAGTGCTCGGGTGGGGGGACAGGGCAATCAGCCCCAGCATTTT.

This clonotype came up many times. The genes are TRBV6-5 and TRBJ1-6; TRBD1 might be the D (5 bases). Trimming removed 5 bases at V and 7 bases at J, with 24 bases between. This CDR3 is 18 amino acids long. The germline V gene has CDR1 MNHEY and CDR2 SVGAGI. CDR3 bases: TGTGCCAGCAGTGCGGGTCCGGTTGGGACTTGGGGAAATTCACCCCTCCACTTT. Its protein product is CASSAGPVGTWGNSPLHF.

The V call is TRBV9, the J call TRBJ2-3; 8 bases are a match to TRBD2. The CDR3 contains 16 residues. The germline gives CDR1 SGDLS, CDR2 YYNGEE. After removal of 3 bases from V and 5 bases from J, the junction contained 11 bases not matched to a gene. The CDR3 loop reads CASSARGGRGEDTQYF. CDR3 nucleotide sequence: TGTGCCAGCAGCGCGCGTGGGGGGCGGGGGGAAGATACGCAGTATTTT.